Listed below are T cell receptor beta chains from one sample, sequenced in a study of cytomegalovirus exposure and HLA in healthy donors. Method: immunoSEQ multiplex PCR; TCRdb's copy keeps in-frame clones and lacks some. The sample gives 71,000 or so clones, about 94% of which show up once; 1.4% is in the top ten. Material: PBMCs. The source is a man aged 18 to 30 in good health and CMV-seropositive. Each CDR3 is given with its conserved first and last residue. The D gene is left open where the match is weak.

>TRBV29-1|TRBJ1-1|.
TGCAGCGTTGAATCAGGGCCAGATGAAGCTTTCTTT
CSVESGPDEAFF
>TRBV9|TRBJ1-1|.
TGTGCCAGCAGCGTAGTGGACACGAACACTGAAGCTTTCTTT
CASSVVDTNTEAFF
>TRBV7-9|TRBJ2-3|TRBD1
TGTGCCAGCAGCTTACCCGGGACAGGGGGCACAGATACGCAGTATTTT
CASSLPGTGGTDTQYF
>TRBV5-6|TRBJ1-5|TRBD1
TGTGCCAGCAGCTTCCGGGGGGGGACAGAGGCTCAGCCCCAGCATTTT
CASSFRGGTEAQPQHF
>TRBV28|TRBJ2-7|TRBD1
TGTGCCAGCAGGTCGACAGGGAGAGGCGAGCAGTACTTC
CASRSTGRGEQYF
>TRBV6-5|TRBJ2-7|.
TGTGCCAGCAGTTACTCACAGACCCCCGATTACGAGCAGTACTTC
CASSYSQTPDYEQYF
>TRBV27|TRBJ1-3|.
TGTGCCAGCAGTCTCAGGGAGGCTGGAAACACCATATATTTT
CASSLREAGNTIYF
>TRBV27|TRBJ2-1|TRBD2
TGTGCCAGCAGTTTAAAGGGAGGACTAGCGGGATCGGATGAGCAGTTCTTC
CASSLKGGLAGSDEQFF
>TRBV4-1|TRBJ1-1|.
TGCGCCAGCAGCCCCCCGACAGGAGACACTGAAGCTTTCTTT
CASSPPTGDTEAFF
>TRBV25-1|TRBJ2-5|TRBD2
TGTGCCAGCCTTAGCGGGAGGGCCCAGGAGACCCAGTACTTC
CASLSGRAQETQYF
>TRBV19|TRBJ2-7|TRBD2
TGTGCCAGTAGTAGCGGGAGTACATACGAGCAGTACTTC
CASSSGSTYEQYF
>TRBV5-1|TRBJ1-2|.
TGCGCCAGCAGCTCATTTGGGGCTTCTCGAATTACTCACTATGGCTACACCTTC
CASSSFGASRITHYGYTF
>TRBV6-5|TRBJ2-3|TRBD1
TGTGCCAGCGGTCGGACAGGGGGCACAGATACGCAGTATTTT
CASGRTGGTDTQYF